The clone carrying this T cell receptor beta chain was seen a single time. The sample originates from a study of blood T cell repertoires in COVID-19. Study as a whole: Acute and convalescent COVID-19 samples came from the United States, Italy and Spain. T cells, B-cell-depleted T cells, or PBMCs provided the cDNA or gDNA that served as material.

Germline V gene lookup returns CDR1 SNHLY and CDR2 FYNNEI. Trimming removed 7 bases from V and 4 bases from J; junction bases left unmatched: 6. CDR3 length: 15 residues. Method: immunoSEQ multiplex PCR; TCRdb's copy keeps in-frame clones and lacks some. The sample consists of about 33,000 clones, around 73% of them appearing once. The chain uses TRBV2 and TRBJ2-2, with 10 nucleotides matching TRBD2. The material sequenced was peripheral blood. The TCR sequence derives from an older man with acute or convalescent COVID-19. The CDR3 DNA sequence: TGTGCCAGCACATTAGCGGGGGGCTTCACCGGGGAGCTGTTTTTT. It yields the protein CASTLAGGFTGELFF.